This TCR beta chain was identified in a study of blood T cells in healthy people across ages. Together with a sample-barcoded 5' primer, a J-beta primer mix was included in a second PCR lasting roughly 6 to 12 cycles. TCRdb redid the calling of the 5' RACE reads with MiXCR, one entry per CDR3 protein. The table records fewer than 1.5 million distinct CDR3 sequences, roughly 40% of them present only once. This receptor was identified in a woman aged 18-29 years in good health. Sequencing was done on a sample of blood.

The CDR3 DNA is TGTGCCAGCAGGAACAGCATCCCCTCGATTAGTGAAGCTTTCTTT. Translation: CASRNSIPSISEAFF. The chain is built from TRBV6-5 and TRBJ1-1; D remains ambiguous. Trimming took off 6 bases at V and 7 bases at J, with 21 bases between the two ends. This CDR3 contains 15 residues. Germline assignment: CDR1 MNHEY and CDR2 SVGAGI.